What follows describes a single TCR beta chain. Its target is not known. This sample stems from a study of T cell repertoires in cytomegalovirus infection. The overall study: The authors used CMV epitopes that were HLA-C-restricted (recently identified) and HLA-B-restricted (well studied). Public TCR beta signatures indicated both CMV infection and matching HLA type. General observations from the study: The response measured ex vivo was dominated by TCR beta clonotypes (HLA-C-restricted and CMV-specific). Cumulated frequencies of public TCR beta families served to identify carriers of CMV plus the relevant HLA.

In TCRdb, the reads were re-called with MiXCR into one record per CDR3 protein. In the table there are about half a million distinct CDR3 sequences, roughly a third of which are singletons. Per germline, CDR1 SGHNT and CDR2 YYREEE (reference sequence). The trim removed 0 bases at V and 4 bases at J, leaving 1 base unmatched. The CDR3 is made up of 14 amino acids. The sequences come from cultured PBMCs, collected from culture after CMV antigen stimulation. This TCR was sampled from a human donor in good health (CMV status not recorded). Some clones in this sample may be carry-over from other donors' samples. V usage is TRBV5-4 and J usage is TRBJ2-1; 7 positions match TRBD2. The CDR3 sequence is CASSLVGGYNEQFF. Here the CDR3 DNA reads TGTGCCAGCAGCTTGGTCGGGGGGTACAATGAGCAGTTCTTC.